This entry describes one T cell receptor beta chain. Its antigen is as yet unknown. CDR3 size: 16 residues. Trimming pared 6 bases from V and 5 bases from J, leaving 21 bases between. Germline lookup yields CDR1 SEHNR and CDR2 FQNEAQ (reference sequence). The data derive from a study of vaccination and CD4 T cells after COVID-19. With the Oncomine TCR Beta short-read assay, DNA from cultured CD4+ T cells was sequenced. After culture, CD4+ T cells served as the source for genomic DNA extraction. MiXCR was run by TCRdb on the PCR reads, yielding one entry per CDR3 protein. Found here are some 16,000 distinct CDR3 sequences, 60% to 80% of them singletons; the top ten hold approximately 12%. Treatment: roughly ten-day PBMC culture with coronavirus spike peptide pools or control peptides (ViraFEST assay). ViraFEST used peptide pools to expand antigen-specific T cells, then sequenced TCRs. Findings and caveats of the study: Vaccine-specific clones numbering 304 of 307 showed spike mono-reactivity in convalescent patients.

The clonotype originates from a human donor who had recovered from COVID-19. V and J are TRBV7-9 and TRBJ2-3; D is possibly TRBD2 (5 bases). The sequencing input was CD4+ T cells from blood, cultured in vitro. CDR3 sequence reads: CASSITRGSYKDTQYF. CDR3 in DNA: TGTGCCAGCAGTATTACACGAGGGAGTTATAAAGATACGCAGTATTTT. The full variable domain, completed using reference TRBV7-9 and TRBJ2-3, is DTGVSQNPRHKITKRGQNVTFRCDPISEHNRLYWYRQTLGQGPEFLTYFQNEAQLEKSRLLSDRFSAERPKGSFSTLEIQRTEQGDSAMYLCASSITRGSYKDTQYFGPGTRLTVL.